What follows describes a single T cell receptor (beta chain). The table came from immunoSEQ multiplex PCR; TCRdb's copy has only in-frame clones and leaves some out. Of some 530,000 clones listed, approximately 90% are singletons. This entry comes from a study of blood T cell repertoires in COVID-19. What was sequenced was PBMCs or T cells enriched from blood (not recorded which). The clonotype was recovered from a woman aged 55-75 years who had recovered from COVID-19.

CDR3 in DNA: TGTGCCAGCAGCTTATGGGAGGGGGTTCGCGACACCGGGGAGCTGTTTTTT. Its protein product is CASSLWEGVRDTGELFF. J is TRBJ2-2 and V is TRBV11-2, with D tentatively TRBD2 (7 bases). Germline assignment: CDR1 SGHAT and CDR2 FQNNGV. Trimming pared 2 bases from V and 3 bases from J, leaving 16 bases between. The CDR3 loop spans 17 amino acids.